This T cell receptor (beta chain) was identified in a study of T cells in localized non-small cell lung cancer. Broader study findings: Uninvolved neighboring lung showed the greatest T cell clonality, exceeding tumor. In adjacent lung, a median roughly 53 of the top 100 tumor clones were found. Sequencing was limited to one tumor region, leaving the possibility of heterogeneity open.

CDR3 length equals 15 residues. Germline V gives CDR1 SGDLS, CDR2 YYNGEE. V dropped 4 bases and J dropped 2 bases, with 16 bases sitting between them. For this clone: Its specificity is unknown.

Libraries were prepared by immunoSEQ multiplex PCR; TCRdb keeps only in-frame clonotypes and omits some of them. This table has 20,000 to 25,000 clones, 85% to 90% appearing once. The chain carries TRBV9 and TRBJ2-7, with D possibly TRBD2 on 5 matching bases. Here the sequenced sample was PBMCs, taken before any cancer treatment. The TCR was taken from a man aged 40-75 years with stage II squamous cell lung carcinoma. CDR3 in DNA: TGTGCCAGCAGCCCCCTGGGAGCCACCCCCTACGAGCAGTACTTC. Its protein is CASSPLGATPYEQYF. Drawing the rest from reference TRBV9 and TRBJ2-7, the complete variable domain is DSGVTQTPKHLITATGQRVTLRCSPRSGDLSVYWYQQSLDQGLQFLIQYYNGEERAKGNILERFSAQQFPDLHSELNLSSLELGDSALYFCASSPLGATPYEQYFGPGTRLTVT.